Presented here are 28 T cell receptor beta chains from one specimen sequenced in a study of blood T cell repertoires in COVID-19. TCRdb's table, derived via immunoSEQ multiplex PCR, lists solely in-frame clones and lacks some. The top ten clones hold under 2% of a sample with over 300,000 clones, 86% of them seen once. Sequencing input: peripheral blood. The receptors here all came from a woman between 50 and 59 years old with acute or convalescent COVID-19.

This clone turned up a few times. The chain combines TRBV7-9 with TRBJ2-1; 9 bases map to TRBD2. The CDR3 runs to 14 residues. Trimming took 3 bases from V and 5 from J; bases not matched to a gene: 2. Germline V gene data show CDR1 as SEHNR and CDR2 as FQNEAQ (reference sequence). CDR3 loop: CASSLLAGDNEQFF. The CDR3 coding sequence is TGTGCCAGCAGCTTGTTAGCGGGAGACAATGAGCAGTTCTTC.

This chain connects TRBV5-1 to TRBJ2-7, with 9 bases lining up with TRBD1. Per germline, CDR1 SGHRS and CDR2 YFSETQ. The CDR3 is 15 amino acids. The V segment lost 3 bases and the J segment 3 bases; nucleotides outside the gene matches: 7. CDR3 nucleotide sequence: TGCGCCAGCAGCTGGGGCGGGACAGGGCGCTACGAGCAGTACTTC. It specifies CASSWGGTGRYEQYF.

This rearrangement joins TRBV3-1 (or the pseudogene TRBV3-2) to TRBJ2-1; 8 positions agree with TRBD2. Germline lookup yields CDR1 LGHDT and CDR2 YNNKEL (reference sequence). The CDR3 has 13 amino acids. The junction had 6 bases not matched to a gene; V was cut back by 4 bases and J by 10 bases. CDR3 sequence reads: CASSPTRLAEQFF. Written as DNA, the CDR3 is TGTGCCAGCAGCCCTACAAGACTAGCGGAGCAGTTCTTC.

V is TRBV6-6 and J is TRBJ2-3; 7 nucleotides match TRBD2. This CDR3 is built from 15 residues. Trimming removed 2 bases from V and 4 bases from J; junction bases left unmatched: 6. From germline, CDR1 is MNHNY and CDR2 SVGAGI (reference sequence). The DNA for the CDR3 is TGTGCCAGCAGTTACCGCGGACTAGTTGCAGATACGCAGTATTTT. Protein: CASSYRGLVADTQYF.

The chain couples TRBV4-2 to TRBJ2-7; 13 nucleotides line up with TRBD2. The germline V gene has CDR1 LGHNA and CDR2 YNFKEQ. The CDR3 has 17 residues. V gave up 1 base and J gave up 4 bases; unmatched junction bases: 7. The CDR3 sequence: CASSQGLAGGWGYEQYF. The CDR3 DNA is TGTGCCAGCAGCCAAGGACTAGCGGGAGGCTGGGGTTACGAGCAGTACTTC.

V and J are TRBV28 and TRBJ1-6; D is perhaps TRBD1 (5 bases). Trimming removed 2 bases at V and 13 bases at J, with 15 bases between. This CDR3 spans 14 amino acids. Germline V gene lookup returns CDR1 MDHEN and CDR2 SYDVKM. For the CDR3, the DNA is TGTGCCAGCAGTTTAGGCAGGGCCCTCCTGCCCCTCCACTTT. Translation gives CASSLGRALLPLHF.

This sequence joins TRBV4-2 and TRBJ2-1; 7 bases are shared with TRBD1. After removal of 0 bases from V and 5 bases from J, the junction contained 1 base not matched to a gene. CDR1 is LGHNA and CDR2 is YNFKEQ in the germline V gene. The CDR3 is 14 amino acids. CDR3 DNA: TGTGCCAGCAGCCAAGAACAGGGGAACAATGAGCAGTTCTTC. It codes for CASSQEQGNNEQFF.

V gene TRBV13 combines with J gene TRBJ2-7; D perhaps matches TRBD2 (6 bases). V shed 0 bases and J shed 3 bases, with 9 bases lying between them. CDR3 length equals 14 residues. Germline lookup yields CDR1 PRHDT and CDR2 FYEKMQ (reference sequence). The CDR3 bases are TGTGCCAGCAGCTTAGGCCCAGCGGGCTACGAGCAGTACTTC. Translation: CASSLGPAGYEQYF.

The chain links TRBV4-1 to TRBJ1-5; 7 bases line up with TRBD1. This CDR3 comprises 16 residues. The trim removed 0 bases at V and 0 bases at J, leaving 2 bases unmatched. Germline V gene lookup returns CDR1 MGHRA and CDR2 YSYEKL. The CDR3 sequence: CASSQETGYSNQPQHF. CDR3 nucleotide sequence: TGCGCCAGCAGCCAAGAGACAGGGTATAGCAATCAGCCCCAGCATTTT.

The CDR3 is CASSPQGGSYEQYF. CDR3 DNA sequence: TGTGCCAGCTCACCCCAAGGCGGCTCCTACGAGCAGTACTTC. This chain joins TRBV18 and TRBJ2-7; D is unclear. Germline CDR1 reads KGHSH; CDR2 reads LQKENI. Trimming took off 3 bases at V and 0 bases at J, with 9 bases between the two ends. The CDR3 has 14 amino acids.

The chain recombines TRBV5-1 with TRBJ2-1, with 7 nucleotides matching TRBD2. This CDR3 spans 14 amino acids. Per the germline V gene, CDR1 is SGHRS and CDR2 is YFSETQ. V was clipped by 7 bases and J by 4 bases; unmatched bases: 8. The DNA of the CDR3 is TGCGCCAGCTGCCTGCGGGAGCAATACAATGAGCAGTTCTTC. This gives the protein CASCLREQYNEQFF.

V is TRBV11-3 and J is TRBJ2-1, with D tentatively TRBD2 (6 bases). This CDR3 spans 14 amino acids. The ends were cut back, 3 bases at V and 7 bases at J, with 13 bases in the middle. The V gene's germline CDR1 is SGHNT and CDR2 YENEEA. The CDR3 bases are TGTGCCAGCAGCTTCACGGGAGCCCAGAATGAGCAGTTCTTC. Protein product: CASSFTGAQNEQFF.

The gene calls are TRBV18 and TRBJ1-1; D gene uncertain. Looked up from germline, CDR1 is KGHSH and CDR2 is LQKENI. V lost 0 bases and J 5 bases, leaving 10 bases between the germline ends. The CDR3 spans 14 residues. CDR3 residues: CASSPPWRRTEAFF. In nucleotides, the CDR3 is TGTGCCAGCTCACCACCTTGGAGAAGGACTGAAGCTTTCTTT.

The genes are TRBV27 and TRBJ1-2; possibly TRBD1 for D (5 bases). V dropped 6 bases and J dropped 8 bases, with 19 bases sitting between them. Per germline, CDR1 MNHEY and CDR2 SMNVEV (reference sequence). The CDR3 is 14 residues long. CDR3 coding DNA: TGTGCCAGCAGACAATCAGGGATCTCTATGGGCTACACCTTC. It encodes CASRQSGISMGYTF.

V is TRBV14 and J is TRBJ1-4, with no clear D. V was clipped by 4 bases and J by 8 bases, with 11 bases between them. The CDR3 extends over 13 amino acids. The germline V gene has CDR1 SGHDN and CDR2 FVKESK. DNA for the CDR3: TGTGCCAGCAGCCCTAGAATCGGAGAAAAACTGTTTTTT. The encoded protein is CASSPRIGEKLFF.

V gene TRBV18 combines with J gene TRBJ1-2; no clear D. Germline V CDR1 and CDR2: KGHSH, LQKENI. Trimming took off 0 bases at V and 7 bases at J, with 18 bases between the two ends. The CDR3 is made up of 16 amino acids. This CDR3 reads CASSPPNPRDASGYTF. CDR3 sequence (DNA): TGTGCCAGCTCACCACCTAATCCACGGGATGCGAGTGGCTACACCTTC.

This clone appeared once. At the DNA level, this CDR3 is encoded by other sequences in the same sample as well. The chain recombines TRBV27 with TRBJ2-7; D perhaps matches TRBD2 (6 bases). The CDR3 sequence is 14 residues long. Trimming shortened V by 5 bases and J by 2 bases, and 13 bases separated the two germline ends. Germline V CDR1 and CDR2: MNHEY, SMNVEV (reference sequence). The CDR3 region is CASSLGTSAYEQYF. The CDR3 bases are TGTGCCAGCAGTCTGGGGACTTCGGCCTACGAGCAGTACTTC.

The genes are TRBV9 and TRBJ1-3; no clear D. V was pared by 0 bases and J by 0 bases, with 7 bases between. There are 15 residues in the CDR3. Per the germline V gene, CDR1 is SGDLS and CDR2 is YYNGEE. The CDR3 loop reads CASSVAPFSGNTIYF. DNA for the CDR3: TGTGCCAGCAGCGTAGCCCCTTTCTCTGGAAACACCATATATTTT.

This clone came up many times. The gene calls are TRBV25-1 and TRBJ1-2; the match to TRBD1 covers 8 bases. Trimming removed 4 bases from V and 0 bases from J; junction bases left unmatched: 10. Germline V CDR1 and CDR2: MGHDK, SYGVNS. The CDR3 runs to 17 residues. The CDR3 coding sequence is TGTGCCAGCAGTGCCGAAGACAGGGGACTGTCTAACTATGGCTACACCTTC. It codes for CASSAEDRGLSNYGYTF.

CDR3 nucleotide sequence: TGCGCCAGCAGCCCAAGCAGGGCGGGAAACACCATATATTTT. It encodes CASSPSRAGNTIYF. The chain couples TRBV5-1 to TRBJ1-3, with a weak D call TRBD1 (5 bases). This CDR3 comprises 14 residues. Germline-derived CDR1 and CDR2 are SGHRS and YFSETQ. V gave up 4 bases and J gave up 4 bases, with 12 bases separating them. The full variable domain, in which reference TRBV5-1 and TRBJ1-3 provide the parts outside the CDR3, is KAGVTQTPRYLIKTRGQQVTLSCSPISGHRSVSWYQQTPGQGLQFLFEYFSETQRNKGNFPGRFSGRQFSNSRSEMNVSTLELGDSALYLCASSPSRAGNTIYFGEGSWLTVV.

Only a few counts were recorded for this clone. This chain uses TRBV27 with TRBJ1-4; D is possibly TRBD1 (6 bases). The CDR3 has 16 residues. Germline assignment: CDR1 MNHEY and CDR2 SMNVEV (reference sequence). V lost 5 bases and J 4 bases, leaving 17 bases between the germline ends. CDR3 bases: TGTGCCAGCAGTCCCGACCTACAGGGTGGTAATGAAAAACTGTTTTTT. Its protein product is CASSPDLQGGNEKLFF.

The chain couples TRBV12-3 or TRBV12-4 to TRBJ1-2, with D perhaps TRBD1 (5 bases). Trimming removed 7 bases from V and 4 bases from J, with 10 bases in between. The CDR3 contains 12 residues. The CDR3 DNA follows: TGTGCCAGCACGACCGGGGGCTATGGCTACACCTTC. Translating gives CASTTGGYGYTF.

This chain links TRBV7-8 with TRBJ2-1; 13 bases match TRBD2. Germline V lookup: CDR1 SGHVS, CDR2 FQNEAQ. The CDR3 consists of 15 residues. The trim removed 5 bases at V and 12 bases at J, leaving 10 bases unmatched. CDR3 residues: CASSPRLAGGHGQFF. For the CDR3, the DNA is TGTGCCAGCAGCCCCCGACTAGCGGGAGGCCACGGGCAGTTCTTC.

CDR3 bases: TGTGCCATCAGTGAGGAGGTGGGAGACAGGGGCAATGAGCAGTTCTTC. Its translation: CAISEEVGDRGNEQFF. The chain has TRBV10-3 and TRBJ2-1; 8 nucleotides line up with TRBD1. Germline V gives CDR1 ENHRY, CDR2 SYGVKD. The CDR3 spans 16 residues. Trimming removed 2 bases from V and 6 bases from J; junction bases left unmatched: 9.

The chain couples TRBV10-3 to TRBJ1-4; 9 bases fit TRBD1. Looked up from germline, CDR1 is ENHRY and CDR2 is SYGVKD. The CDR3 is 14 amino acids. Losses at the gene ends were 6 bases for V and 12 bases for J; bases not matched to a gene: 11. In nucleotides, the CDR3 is TGTGCCATCAGCAGCGGGACAGGGTTGTCGGAACTGTTTTTT. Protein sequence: CAISSGTGLSELFF.

The CDR3, as DNA: TGTGCCAGCAGCCAAGTCAGGGTGGCTGGCTACACCTTC. Translating gives CASSQVRVAGYTF. This chain joins TRBV14 and TRBJ1-2; the D gene is possibly TRBD1 (5 bases). The V gene lost 1 base and the J gene lost 7 bases, with 10 bases spanning the gap. Germline assignment: CDR1 SGHDN and CDR2 FVKESK. This CDR3 comprises 13 residues.

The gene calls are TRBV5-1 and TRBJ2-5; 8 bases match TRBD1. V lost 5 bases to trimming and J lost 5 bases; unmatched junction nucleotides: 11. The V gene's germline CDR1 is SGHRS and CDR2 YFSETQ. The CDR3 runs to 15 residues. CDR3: CASRFPQGAGETQYF. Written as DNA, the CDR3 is TGCGCCAGCAGGTTTCCCCAGGGGGCAGGTGAGACCCAGTACTTC.

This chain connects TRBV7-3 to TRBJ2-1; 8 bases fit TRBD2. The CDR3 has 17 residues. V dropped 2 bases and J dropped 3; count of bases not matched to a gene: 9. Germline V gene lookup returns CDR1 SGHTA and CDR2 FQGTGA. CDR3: CASSLLSLAGNYNEQFF. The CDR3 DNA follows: TGTGCCAGCAGCTTATTGTCGTTAGCGGGGAACTACAATGAGCAGTTCTTC. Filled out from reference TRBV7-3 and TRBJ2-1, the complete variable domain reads GAGVSQTPSNKVTEKGKYVELRCDPISGHTALYWYRQSLGQGPEFLIYFQGTGAADDSGLPNDRFFAVRPEGSVSTLKIQRTERGDSAVYLCASSLLSLAGNYNEQFFGPGTRLTVL.